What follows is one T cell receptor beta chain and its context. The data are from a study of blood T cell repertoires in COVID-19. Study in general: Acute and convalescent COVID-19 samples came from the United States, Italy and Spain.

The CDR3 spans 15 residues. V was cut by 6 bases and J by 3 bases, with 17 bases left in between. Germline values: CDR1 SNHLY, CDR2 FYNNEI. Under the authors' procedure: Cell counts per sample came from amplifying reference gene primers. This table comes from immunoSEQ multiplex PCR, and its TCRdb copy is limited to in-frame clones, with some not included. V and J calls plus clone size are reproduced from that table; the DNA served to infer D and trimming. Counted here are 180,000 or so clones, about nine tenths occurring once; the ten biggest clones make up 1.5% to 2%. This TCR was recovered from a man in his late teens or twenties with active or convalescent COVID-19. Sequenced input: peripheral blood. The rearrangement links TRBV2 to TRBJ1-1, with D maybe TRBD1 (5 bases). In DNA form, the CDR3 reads TGTGCCAGCAGCCCCGTGGCAGGGTGGGACACTGAAGCTTTCTTT. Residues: CASSPVAGWDTEAFF.